This T cell receptor beta chain is from a study of graft-versus-host responses after intestinal transplantation. Overall study: Tacrolimus and steroids were given for about three years to all recipients after anti-thymocyte globulin induction. Study-level results: Detection of GvH clones occurred in recipient marrow, and some had their first appearance in ileum or blood. Peak GvH clone levels in circulation were associated with early post-transplant HvG declines.

For this clone: Its antigen is unknown.

TCRdb's copy holds only in-frame clones and misses some; the assay was immunoSEQ multiplex PCR. The repertoire holds around 100,000 clones, with roughly nine tenths as singletons. Trimming stripped 5 bases from V and 1 base from J, with 11 bases between. Germline-derived CDR1 and CDR2 are SGHVS and FNYEAQ. The CDR3 extends over 14 amino acids. V gene TRBV7-6 combines with J gene TRBJ1-1; perhaps TRBD1 as D (6 bases). Sample: unstimulated CD4+ T cells sorted from spleen or lymph node cells, taken before transplant. This TCR came from a human donor who was the organ donor for an intestinal transplant. The CDR3 region is CASSPQGTNTEAFF. In DNA form, the CDR3 reads TGTGCCAGCAGCCCACAGGGCACGAACACTGAAGCTTTCTTT.